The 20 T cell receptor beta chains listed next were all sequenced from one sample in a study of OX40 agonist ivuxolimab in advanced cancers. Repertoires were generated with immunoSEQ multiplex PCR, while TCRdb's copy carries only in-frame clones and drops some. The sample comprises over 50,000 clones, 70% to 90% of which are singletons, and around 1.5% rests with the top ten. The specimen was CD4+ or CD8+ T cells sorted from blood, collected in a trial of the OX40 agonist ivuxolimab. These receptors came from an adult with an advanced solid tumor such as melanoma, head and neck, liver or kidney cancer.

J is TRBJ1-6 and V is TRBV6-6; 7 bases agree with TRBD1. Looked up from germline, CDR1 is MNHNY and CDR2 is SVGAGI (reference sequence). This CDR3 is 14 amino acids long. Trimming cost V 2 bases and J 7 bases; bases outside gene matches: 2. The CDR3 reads CASSYDRENSPLHF. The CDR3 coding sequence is TGTGCCAGCAGTTACGACAGGGAGAATTCACCCCTCCACTTT.

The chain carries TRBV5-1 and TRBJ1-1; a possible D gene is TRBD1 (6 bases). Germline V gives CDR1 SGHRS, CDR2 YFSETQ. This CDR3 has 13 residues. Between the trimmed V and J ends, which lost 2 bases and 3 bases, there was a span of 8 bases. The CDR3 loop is CASSLRTDTEAFF. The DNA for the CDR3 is TGCGCCAGCAGCTTAAGGACAGACACTGAAGCTTTCTTT.

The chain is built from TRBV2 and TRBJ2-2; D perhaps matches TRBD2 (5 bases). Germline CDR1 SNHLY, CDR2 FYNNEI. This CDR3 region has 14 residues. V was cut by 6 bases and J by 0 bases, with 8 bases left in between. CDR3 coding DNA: TGTGCCAGCAGGGGGAGCCCGAACACCGGGGAGCTGTTTTTT. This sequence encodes CASRGSPNTGELFF.

The CDR3 sequence: CASSTRRRQGAGETQYF. The DNA of the CDR3 is TGTGCCAGTAGTACCCGAAGAAGACAGGGGGCTGGGGAGACCCAGTACTTC. This sequence joins TRBV19 and TRBJ2-5, with 10 bases fitting TRBD1. After removal of 4 bases from V and 5 bases from J, the junction contained 13 bases not matched to a gene. Germline V gene data show CDR1 as LNHDA and CDR2 as SQIVND (reference sequence). The CDR3 loop spans 17 amino acids.

The CDR3 region has the DNA TGTGCCAGCAGTTACCTCGCGGGGGGATACACAGATACGCAGTATTTT. It codes for CASSYLAGGYTDTQYF. The V and J genes are TRBV2 and TRBJ2-3, with 8 nucleotides matching TRBD2. The length of the CDR3 is 16 residues. CDR1 and CDR2 from the germline V gene are SNHLY and FYNNEI. With 5 bases clipped from V and 2 bases from J, the junction kept 9 bases outside the gene matches.

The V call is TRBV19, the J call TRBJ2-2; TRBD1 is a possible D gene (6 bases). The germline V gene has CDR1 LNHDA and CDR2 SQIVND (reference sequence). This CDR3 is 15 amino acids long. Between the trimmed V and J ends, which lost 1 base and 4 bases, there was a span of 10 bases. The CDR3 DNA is TGTGCCAGTAGTATAGTCTCGACAGGCACCGGGGAGCTGTTTTTT. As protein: CASSIVSTGTGELFF.

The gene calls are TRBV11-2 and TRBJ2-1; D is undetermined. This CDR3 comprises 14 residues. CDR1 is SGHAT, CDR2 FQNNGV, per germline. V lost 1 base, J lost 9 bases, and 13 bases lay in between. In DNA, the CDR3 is TGTGCCAGCAGCTTAGGGGTAAATTCGGGTGAGCAGTTCTTC. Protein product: CASSLGVNSGEQFF.

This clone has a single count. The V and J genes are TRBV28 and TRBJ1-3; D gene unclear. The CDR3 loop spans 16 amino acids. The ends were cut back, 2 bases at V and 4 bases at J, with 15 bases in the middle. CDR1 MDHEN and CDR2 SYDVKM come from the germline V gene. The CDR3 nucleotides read TGTGCCAGCAGTTTACCCCGCTCCTCGGGGGGAAACACCATATATTTT. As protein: CASSLPRSSGGNTIYF.

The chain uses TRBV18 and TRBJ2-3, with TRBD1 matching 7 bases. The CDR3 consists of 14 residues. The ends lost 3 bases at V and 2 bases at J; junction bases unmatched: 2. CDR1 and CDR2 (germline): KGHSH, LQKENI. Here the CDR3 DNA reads TGTGCCAGCTCACCCGGGACAGACACAGATACGCAGTATTTT. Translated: CASSPGTDTDTQYF.

The CDR3 loop reads CASSLTEQVDTGELFF. The DNA for the CDR3 is TGTGCCAGCAGTTTAACTGAACAGGTGGACACCGGGGAGCTGTTTTTT. This chain connects TRBV28 to TRBJ2-2, with TRBD1 as a possible D gene (5 bases). Deletions cut 2 bases from V and 3 bases from J, with 13 bases between. CDR3 length: 16 residues. Germline V gene lookup returns CDR1 MDHEN and CDR2 SYDVKM.

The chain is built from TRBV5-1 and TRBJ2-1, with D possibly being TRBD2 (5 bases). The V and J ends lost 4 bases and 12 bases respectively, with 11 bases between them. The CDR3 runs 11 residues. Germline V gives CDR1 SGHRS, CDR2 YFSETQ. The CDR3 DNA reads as TGCGCCAGCAGCAAACTAGAAGCGCAGTTCTTC. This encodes CASSKLEAQFF.

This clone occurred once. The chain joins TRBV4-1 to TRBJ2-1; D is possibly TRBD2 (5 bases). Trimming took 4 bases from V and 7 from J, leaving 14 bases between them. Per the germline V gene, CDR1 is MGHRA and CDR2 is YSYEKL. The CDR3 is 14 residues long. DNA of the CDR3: TGCGCCAGCAGCCGAGACCTTCTAGCTAATGAGCAGTTCTTC. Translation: CASSRDLLANEQFF.

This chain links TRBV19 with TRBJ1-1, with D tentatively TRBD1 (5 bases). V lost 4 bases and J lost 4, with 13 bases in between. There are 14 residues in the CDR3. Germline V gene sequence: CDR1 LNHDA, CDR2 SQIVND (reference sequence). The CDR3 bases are TGTGCCAGTAGTACTCCTGGGGGGAGCACTGAAGCTTTCTTT. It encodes CASSTPGGSTEAFF.

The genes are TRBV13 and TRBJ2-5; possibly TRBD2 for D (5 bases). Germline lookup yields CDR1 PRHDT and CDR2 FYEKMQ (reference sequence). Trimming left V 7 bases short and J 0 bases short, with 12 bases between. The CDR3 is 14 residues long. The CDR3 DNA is TGTGCCAGCAAGAAGGGAGTAGACCAAGAGACCCAGTACTTC. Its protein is CASKKGVDQETQYF.

Written as DNA, the CDR3 is TGTGCCATCACCGGGACCGATTACTCTGGCTACACCTTC. As protein: CAITGTDYSGYTF. The gene calls are TRBV10-3 and TRBJ1-2; D may be TRBD1 (5 bases). V lost 7 bases, J lost 7 bases, and 16 bases lay in between. The CDR3 covers 13 residues. Germline V gene lookup returns CDR1 ENHRY and CDR2 SYGVKD.

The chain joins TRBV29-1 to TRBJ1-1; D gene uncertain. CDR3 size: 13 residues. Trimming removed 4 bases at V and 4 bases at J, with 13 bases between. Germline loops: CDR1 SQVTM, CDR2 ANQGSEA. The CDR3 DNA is TGCAGCGTTGTAGGAGGTCGGGGCACTGAAGCTTTCTTT. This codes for CSVVGGRGTEAFF.

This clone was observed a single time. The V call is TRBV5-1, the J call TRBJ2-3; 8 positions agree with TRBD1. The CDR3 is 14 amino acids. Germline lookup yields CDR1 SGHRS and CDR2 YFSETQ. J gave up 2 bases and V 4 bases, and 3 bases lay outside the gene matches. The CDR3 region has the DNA TGCGCCAGCAGCCCGGACAGGGACACAGATACGCAGTATTTT. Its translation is CASSPDRDTDTQYF.

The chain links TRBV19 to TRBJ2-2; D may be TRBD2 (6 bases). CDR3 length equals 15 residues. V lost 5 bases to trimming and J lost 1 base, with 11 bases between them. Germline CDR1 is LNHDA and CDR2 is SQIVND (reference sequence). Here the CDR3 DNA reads TGTGCCAGTAGTCCATCCGGGGGGAACACCGGGGAGCTGTTTTTT. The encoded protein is CASSPSGGNTGELFF.

CDR3 DNA: TGTGCCTGGAGTGTACTAGACAGGGGCTCTGAAGCTTTCTTT. The encoded protein is CAWSVLDRGSEAFF. V and J are TRBV30 and TRBJ1-1; 8 nucleotides match TRBD1. Germline CDR1 reads GTSNPN; CDR2 reads SVGIG (reference sequence). There are 14 residues in the CDR3. J lost 6 bases, V lost 0 bases, and 6 bases had no gene match.

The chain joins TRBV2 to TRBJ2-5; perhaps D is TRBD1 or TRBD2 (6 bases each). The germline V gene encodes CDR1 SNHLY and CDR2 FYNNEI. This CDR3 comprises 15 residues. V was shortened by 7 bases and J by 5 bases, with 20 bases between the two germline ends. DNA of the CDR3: TGTGCCAGCACCGTAGCCGGGGGCGCAGGGGAGACCCAGTACTTC. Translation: CASTVAGGAGETQYF.